The present entry profiles one T cell receptor beta chain with its context. The assay was immunoSEQ multiplex PCR, and TCRdb's table has in-frame clones only and misses some. Here the sample spans 28,000 or so clones, approximately 67% being singletons. With no exception, relapse followed autologous stem cell transplantation in all patients, and brentuximab vedotin exposure varied. V lost 7 bases to trimming and J lost 5 bases, with 11 bases between them. This CDR3 is built from 11 residues. In germline, CDR1 is DFQATT, CDR2 SNEGSKA (reference sequence). This record belongs to a study of PD-1 blockade in classical Hodgkin lymphoma.

The source material was peripheral blood mononuclear cells (PBMCs), sampled before the second cycle of nivolumab. The clonotype was recovered from a human donor with classical Hodgkin lymphoma. This chain joins TRBV20-1 and TRBJ2-5, with a tentative D call TRBD1 (6 bases). The CDR3 coding sequence is TGCAGTGGAAGGGGGTTCGAGACCCAGTACTTC. Its protein is CSGRGFETQYF.